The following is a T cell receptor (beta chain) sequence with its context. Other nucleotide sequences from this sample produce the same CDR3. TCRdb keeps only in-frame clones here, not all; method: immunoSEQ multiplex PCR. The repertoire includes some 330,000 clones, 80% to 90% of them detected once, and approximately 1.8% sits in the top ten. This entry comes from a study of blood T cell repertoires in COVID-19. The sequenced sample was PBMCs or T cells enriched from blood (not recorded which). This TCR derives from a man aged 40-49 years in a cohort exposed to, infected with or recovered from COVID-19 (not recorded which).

The CDR3 is CASSPDSSNQPQHF. CDR3 DNA: TGTGCCAGCTCACCCGACAGTAGCAATCAGCCCCAGCATTTT. The chain has TRBV18 and TRBJ1-5, with D perhaps matching TRBD1 (5 bases). V lost 3 bases to trimming and J lost 0 bases, with 6 bases between them. The germline CDR1 and CDR2 sequences are KGHSH and LQKENI. The CDR3 is made up of 14 amino acids.